One TCR beta chain is described in this entry. Its specificity is not known. The sample belongs to a study of identifying expanded T cells in peripheral blood. The CDR3 runs 15 residues. CDR1 SGHNT and CDR2 YYREEE come from the germline V gene (reference sequence). V lost 0 bases to trimming and J lost 1 base, with 9 bases between them. Data came from immunoSEQ multiplex PCR; TCRdb stores just in-frame clones and leaves some out. The table includes about 78,000 clones, approximately 85% detected once. Study findings and constraints: Across healthy donors, higher total template counts meant significantly greater roughly two-week count variance.

Source material: blood. This chain connects TRBV5-4 to TRBJ2-3; D may be TRBD2 (6 bases). This clonotype originated in a person between 18 and 75 years old in good health. CDR3 DNA sequence: TGTGCCAGCAGCTTGGGGCGGGGCCGCACAGATACGCAGTATTTT. This gives the protein CASSLGRGRTDTQYF.